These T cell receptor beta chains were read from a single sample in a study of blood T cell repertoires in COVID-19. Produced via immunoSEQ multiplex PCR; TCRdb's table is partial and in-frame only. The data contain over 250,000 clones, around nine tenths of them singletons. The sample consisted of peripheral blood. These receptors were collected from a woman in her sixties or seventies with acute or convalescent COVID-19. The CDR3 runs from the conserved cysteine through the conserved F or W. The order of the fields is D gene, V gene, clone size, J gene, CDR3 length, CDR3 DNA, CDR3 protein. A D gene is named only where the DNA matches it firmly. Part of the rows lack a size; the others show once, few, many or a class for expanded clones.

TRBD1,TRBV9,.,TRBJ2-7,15,TGTGCCAGCAGCCAGACAGGGGAGGCATCCTACGAGCAGTACTTC,CASSQTGEASYEQYF
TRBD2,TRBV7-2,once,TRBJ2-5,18,TGTGCCAGCAGCTTAGACGTCGGCGGGAGGGCGGTTGCAGAGACCCAGTACTTC,CASSLDVGGRAVAETQYF
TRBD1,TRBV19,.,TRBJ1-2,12,TGTGCCAGTAGAAGACAGGGCGCTGGCTACACCTTC,CASRRQGAGYTF
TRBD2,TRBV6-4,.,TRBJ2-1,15,TGTGCCAGCAGTGGAGTAGCGGGAGGGTTCAATGAGCAGTTCTTC,CASSGVAGGFNEQFF
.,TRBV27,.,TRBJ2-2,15,TGTGCCAGCAGTTTCTCTCAGACGAACACCGGGGAGCTGTTTTTT,CASSFSQTNTGELFF
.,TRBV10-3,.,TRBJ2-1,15,TGTGCCATCAGTGATCAAGGGGGGGGAGTAAATGAGCAGTTCTTC,CAISDQGGGVNEQFF
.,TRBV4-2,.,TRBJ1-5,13,TGTGCCAGCAGCCAAGGACAATATCAGCCCCAGCATTTT,CASSQGQYQPQHF
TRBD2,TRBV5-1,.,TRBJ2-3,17,TGCGCCAGCAGCCCAGGACTAGCGGGAGGGAGCACAGATACGCAGTATTTT,CASSPGLAGGSTDTQYF
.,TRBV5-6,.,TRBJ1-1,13,TGTGCCAGCAGCGGGAGGGCGGTCAGGGAAGCTTTCTTT,CASSGRAVREAFF
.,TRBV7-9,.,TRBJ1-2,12,TGTGCCAGCCGGCGGGATAACTATGGCTACACCTTC,CASRRDNYGYTF
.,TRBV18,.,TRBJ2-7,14,TGTGCCAGCTCACGTGATCCTAGCTCCTACGAGCAGTACTTC,CASSRDPSSYEQYF
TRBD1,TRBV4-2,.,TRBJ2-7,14,TGTGCCAGCAGCCAAGAGGACAGGAACTACGAGCAGTACTTC,CASSQEDRNYEQYF
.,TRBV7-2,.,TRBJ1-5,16,TGTGCCAGCAGCTTCCGCGGGGGTAGGGCAAATCAGCCCCAGCATTTT,CASSFRGGRANQPQHF
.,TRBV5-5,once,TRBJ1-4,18,TGTGCCAGCAGCTTGGGCTACAGGATCACAACTGATAATGAAAAACTGTTTTTT,CASSLGYRITTDNEKLFF
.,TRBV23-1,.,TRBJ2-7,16,TGCGCCAGCAGTCACGCCCGAAGAGAGATCTCCTACGAGCAGTACTTC,CASSHARREISYEQYF
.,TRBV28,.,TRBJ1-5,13,TGTGCCAGCAGTAATACAGGGAATCAGCCCCAGCATTTT,CASSNTGNQPQHF
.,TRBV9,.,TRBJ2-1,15,TGTGCCAGCAGCCCGTTGGGAGGACTTTACAATGAGCAGTTCTTC,CASSPLGGLYNEQFF
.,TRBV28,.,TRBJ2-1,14,TGTGCCAGCTTACCAGGGGTCCCCTACAATGAGCAGTTCTTC,CASLPGVPYNEQFF
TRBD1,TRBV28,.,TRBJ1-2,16,TGTGCCAGCAGTTTATACCCGACAGGGGGGAGCTATGGCTACACCTTC,CASSLYPTGGSYGYTF
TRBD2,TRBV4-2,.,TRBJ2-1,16,TGTGCCAGCAGCCCAAGAGGACTAGCGGGAGAGTATGAGCAGTTCTTC,CASSPRGLAGEYEQFF
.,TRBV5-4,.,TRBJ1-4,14,TGTGCCAGCAGCTTGGGTCAGGGAGGTGAAAAACTGTTTTTT,CASSLGQGGEKLFF
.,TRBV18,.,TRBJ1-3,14,TGTGCCAGCTCACCGGGGGCAGCTGGAAACACCATATATTTT,CASSPGAAGNTIYF
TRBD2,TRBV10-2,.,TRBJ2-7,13,TGCGCCGCTAGTGGGACTAACTCCTACGAGCAGTACTTC,CAASGTNSYEQYF
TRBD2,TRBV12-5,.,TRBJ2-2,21,TGTGCTAGTGGTTTGTCCTACCCGCGACTAGCGGGAGCGCCGAACACCGGGGAGCTGTTTTTT,CASGLSYPRLAGAPNTGELFF
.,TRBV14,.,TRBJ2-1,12,TGTGCCAGCAGCCAATTCGGCAATGAGCAGTTCTTC,CASSQFGNEQFF
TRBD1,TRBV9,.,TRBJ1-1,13,TGTGCCAGCAGCAGAGCGAGGACAGGGAAGGCTTTCTTT,CASSRARTGKAFF
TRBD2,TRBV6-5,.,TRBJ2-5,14,TGTGCCAGCAGACTCGGACTAGCGGGGGAGACCCAGTACTTC,CASRLGLAGETQYF
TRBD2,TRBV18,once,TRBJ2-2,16,TGTGCCAGCTCACCACCGGGACTAGCGAACACCGGGGAGCTGTTTTTT,CASSPPGLANTGELFF
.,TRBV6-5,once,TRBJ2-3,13,TGTGCCAGCAGTACGACTAGCACAGATACGCAGTATTTT,CASSTTSTDTQYF
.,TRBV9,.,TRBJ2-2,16,TGTGCCAGCAGCGTAGCGGGAGAGGTGGACACCGGGGAGCTGTTTTTT,CASSVAGEVDTGELFF
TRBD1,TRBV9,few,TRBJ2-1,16,TGTGCCAGCAGCCCCGCAGGACAGGGCCTCTACAATGAGCAGTTCTTC,CASSPAGQGLYNEQFF
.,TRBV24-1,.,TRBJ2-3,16,TGTGCCACCAGTGACACAAATGGACTAAGGCCAGATACGCAGTATTTT,CATSDTNGLRPDTQYF